The 8 T cell receptor beta chains reported below all come from one sample, sequenced in a study of neurological immune-mediated disorders. MiXCR was run by TCRdb on the 5' RACE reads, yielding one entry per CDR3 protein. This table has over 45,000 distinct CDR3 sequences, more than 20% appearing once. Sequences were obtained from PBMCs. The receptor source for this set is a woman aged 65 to 85 in good health.

In this sample, this clonotype turned up many times. V gene TRBV28 combines with J gene TRBJ1-2; tentatively, D is TRBD1 (5 bases). CDR1 MDHEN and CDR2 SYDVKM come from the germline V gene. V was shortened by 3 bases and J by 2 bases, with 10 bases between the two germline ends. This CDR3 comprises 14 residues. The CDR3, as DNA: TGTGCCAGCAGTTTGGTGGGGCCCAACTATGGCTACACCTTC. Its translation is CASSLVGPNYGYTF.

This clonotype appeared a few times. This chain uses TRBV11-2 with TRBJ2-3, with TRBD2 matching 9 bases. Trimming removed 5 bases from V and 4 bases from J; junction bases left unmatched: 7. The V gene's germline CDR1 is SGHAT and CDR2 FQNNGV. CDR3 length: 15 residues. The CDR3 nucleotides read TGTGCCAGCAGCGCACCGGGACTAGCCGCAGATACGCAGTATTTT. Its protein is CASSAPGLAADTQYF.

On this clonotype itself: Because the CDR3 is missing its conserved closing phenylalanine or tryptophan, this is likely a read error. The chain recombines TRBV5-1 with TRBJ2-1; 10 bases are shared with TRBD2. Germline lookup yields CDR1 SGHRS and CDR2 YFSETQ. V trimming: 3 bases; J trimming: 9 bases; junction bases outside the gene matches: 6. This CDR3 region has 14 residues. CDR3 region: CASSWRTSGFEQFL. CDR3 bases: TGCGCCAGCAGCTGGCGGACTAGCGGCTTTGAGCAGTTCTTA.

This clonotype was recorded at least ten times. V is TRBV20-1 and J is TRBJ1-3; D may be TRBD1 (5 bases). The germline V gene has CDR1 DFQATT and CDR2 SNEGSKA (reference sequence). Deletions cut 3 bases from V and 0 bases from J, with 9 bases between. The length of the CDR3 is 14 residues. In DNA form, the CDR3 reads TGCAGTGCTAGCCGGGGACCCTCTGGAAACACCATATATTTT. The encoded protein is CSASRGPSGNTIYF.

This clonotype has at least ten counts. The chain joins TRBV7-3 to TRBJ2-2; 7 nucleotides match TRBD2. Germline V lookup: CDR1 SGHTA, CDR2 FQGTGA. This CDR3 comprises 14 residues. The trim removed 8 bases at V and 3 bases at J, leaving 6 bases unmatched. The CDR3 DNA reads TGTGCCAGCGGGGCAGCGGGATACACCGGGGAGCTGTTTTTT. As protein: CASGAAGYTGELFF.

This clonotype occurred many times. The rearrangement links TRBV28 to TRBJ1-5; no firm D call. Trimming stripped 6 bases from V and 5 bases from J, with 17 bases between. The CDR3 runs 15 residues. The germline V gene has CDR1 MDHEN and CDR2 SYDVKM. The CDR3 DNA sequence: TGTGCCAGCAGATTAGCGGACGGCTTTGATCAGCCCCAGCATTTT. Encoded protein: CASRLADGFDQPQHF.

This rearrangement joins TRBV28 to TRBJ2-6; D is uncertain. There are 12 residues in the CDR3. Per the germline V gene, CDR1 is MDHEN and CDR2 is SYDVKM. The V gene lost 6 bases and the J gene lost 5 bases, with 5 bases spanning the gap. The CDR3 DNA follows: TGTGCCAGCAGGGGAAGGGCCAACGTCCTGACTTTC. Translation: CASRGRANVLTF.

CDR3 nucleotide sequence: TGTGCCATCATCCCAGCGGGTGAGACCCAGTACTTC. This translates into CAIIPAGETQYF. This rearrangement joins TRBV5-4 to TRBJ2-5, with D perhaps TRBD2 (6 bases). Looked up from germline, CDR1 is SGHNT and CDR2 is YYREEE (reference sequence). V was cut by 9 bases and J by 5 bases, with 14 bases left in between. There are 12 residues in the CDR3.